This T cell receptor beta chain stems from a study of shared clonotypes between healthy human individuals. The V gene end was trimmed by 0 bases and the J gene end by 1 base; junction bases not matched to a gene: 6. The V gene's germline CDR1 is SGDLS and CDR2 YYNGEE. This CDR3 spans 17 amino acids. Sequenced by immunoSEQ multiplex PCR; TCRdb stores in-frame clones only, minus some. The table includes some 200,000 clones, roughly 70% detected once. The source is a man in his thirties or forties in good health. The specimen was memory CD4+ T cells sorted from blood. Sample subset: CD45RA-negative fraction. The J gene is TRBJ2-1, the V gene TRBV9; TRBD2 matches at 8 bases. The CDR3 DNA reads TGTGCCAGCAGCGTAGCCCTGGGACTAGATTCCTACAATGAGCAGTTCTTC. Translation: CASSVALGLDSYNEQFF.